The 29 T cell receptor beta chains below come from one sample, sequenced in a study of blood T cell repertoires in COVID-19. Profiled with immunoSEQ multiplex PCR; TCRdb holds only in-frame clones, not every one. This sample has 200,000 to 300,000 clones, with about 89% found just once. Sequencing input: PBMCs or T cells enriched from blood (not recorded which). These receptors came from a woman aged 18-29 years who had recovered from COVID-19.

The V call is TRBV10-2, the J call TRBJ2-7, with 10 bases that match TRBD2. V trimming: 4 bases; J trimming: 2 bases; junction bases outside the gene matches: 8. The CDR3 spans 16 residues. CDR1 is WSHSY, CDR2 SAAADI, per germline. CDR3 region: CASSGLPSGGTYEQYF. The CDR3 DNA sequence: TGCGCCAGCAGTGGTCTCCCTAGCGGGGGAACCTACGAGCAGTACTTC.

The chain combines TRBV4-2 with TRBJ2-1; no definite D call. With 0 bases removed from V and 3 bases from J, the gap between germline ends came to 6 bases. Germline CDR1 reads LGHNA; CDR2 reads YNFKEQ. There are 14 residues in the CDR3. The CDR3 DNA sequence: TGTGCCAGCAGCCAAGATCGGAGCTACAATGAGCAGTTCTTC. It is translated as CASSQDRSYNEQFF.

This rearrangement joins TRBV30 to TRBJ1-1, with 10 positions matching TRBD1. Trimming cost V 5 bases and J 10 bases; bases outside gene matches: 7. The CDR3 totals 12 residues. Germline V lookup: CDR1 GTSNPN, CDR2 SVGIG (reference sequence). The CDR3 nucleotides are TGTGCCTGGGCGGGACAGGGGCCTGGAGCTTTCTTT. Its translation is CAWAGQGPGAFF. The variable domain in full, completed from reference TRBV30 and TRBJ1-1, reads SQTIHQWPATLVQPVGSPLSLECTVEGTSNPNLYWYRQAAGRGLQLLFYSVGIGQISSEVPQNLSASRPQDRQFILSSKKLLLSDSGFYLCAWAGQGPGAFFGQGTRLTVV.

This clone occurred once. This chain connects TRBV7-2 to TRBJ2-7; no reliable D call. CDR1 and CDR2 from the germline V gene are SGHTA and FQGNSA. The CDR3 sequence is 14 residues long. V was trimmed by 1 base and J by 4 bases, leaving 11 bases between them. CDR3 loop: CASSLVAGIYEQYF. The CDR3 DNA reads TGTGCCAGCAGCTTAGTAGCCGGAATATACGAGCAGTACTTC. The full variable domain, in which reference TRBV7-2 and TRBJ2-7 provide the parts outside the CDR3, is GAGVSQSPSNKVTEKGKDVELRCDPISGHTALYWYRQSLGQGLEFLIYFQGNSAPDKSGLPSDRFSAERTGGSVSTLTIQRTQQEDSAVYLCASSLVAGIYEQYFGPGTRLTVT.

The chain combines TRBV12-5 with TRBJ2-2; D uncertain. The germline V gene has CDR1 LGHNT and CDR2 FRNRAP. This CDR3 is built from 13 residues. V lost 6 bases, J lost 4 bases, and 9 bases lay in between. CDR3 DNA sequence: TGTGCTAGTGGCCTCCCAGGCACCGGGGAGCTGTTTTTT. Encoded protein: CASGLPGTGELFF.

This clone came up a few times. V gene TRBV28 combines with J gene TRBJ1-6, with a possible D match to TRBD1 (6 bases). Trimming shortened V by 3 bases and J by 6 bases, and 15 bases separated the two germline ends. This CDR3 contains 16 residues. CDR1 and CDR2 from the germline V gene are MDHEN and SYDVKM. This chain's CDR3 is CASSFGGGLFNSPLHF. In DNA form, the CDR3 reads TGTGCCAGCAGTTTTGGGGGGGGGCTGTTTAATTCACCCCTCCACTTT.

This clone was found once. This chain uses TRBV21-1 with TRBJ2-5; the D call of TRBD2 is as the table states it, not checked on the DNA. TRBV21-1 is classified as a pseudogene. The CDR3 spans 16 residues. The CDR3 coding sequence is TGTGCCAGCAGCAAAGGGGAGCCATCGGAAGAAGAGACCCAGTACTTC. Protein product: CASSKGEPSEEETQYF.

As to this clone: The sample contains more than one DNA sequence encoding this CDR3. The chain has TRBV18 and TRBJ1-1; 8 bases are a match to TRBD1. CDR3 length: 13 residues. The germline gives CDR1 KGHSH, CDR2 LQKENI. Trimming cost V 3 bases and J 4 bases; bases outside gene matches: 1. The CDR3 bases are TGTGCCAGCTCACCCGACAGGGGCACTGAAGCTTTCTTT. Translated, it gives CASSPDRGTEAFF.

The chain employs TRBV4-1 and TRBJ2-2, with 11 positions matching TRBD2. CDR1 and CDR2 from the germline V gene are MGHRA and YSYEKL. V lost 4 bases and J lost 4; bases outside the gene matches: 5. This CDR3 is built from 16 residues. As DNA, the CDR3 is TGCGCCAGCAGCCCTCGGACTAGCGGGTTCACCGGGGAGCTGTTTTTT. Translating it yields CASSPRTSGFTGELFF.

The chain has TRBV19 and TRBJ2-3; 10 nucleotides line up with TRBD2. Germline V gives CDR1 LNHDA, CDR2 SQIVND (reference sequence). V shed 0 bases, J shed 4 bases, and the junction held 13 bases outside the gene matches. The CDR3 covers 19 residues. CDR3 sequence reads: CASSIDPPNSGRQADTQYF. DNA of the CDR3: TGTGCCAGTAGTATAGACCCCCCTAATAGCGGGAGGCAAGCAGATACGCAGTATTTT.

J is TRBJ1-4 and V is TRBV18; D call uncertain. Deletions cut 2 bases from V and 7 bases from J, with 11 bases between. CDR1 and CDR2 from the germline V gene are KGHSH and LQKENI. The CDR3 totals 14 residues. CDR3 region: CASSPDNMSEKLFF. CDR3 DNA sequence: TGTGCCAGCTCACCAGATAATATGAGTGAAAAACTGTTTTTT.

The rearrangement joins TRBV2 to TRBJ1-2; tentative D call: TRBD1 (5 bases). The CDR3 extends over 16 amino acids. V shed 0 bases and J shed 8 bases, with 19 bases lying between them. The germline V gene encodes CDR1 SNHLY and CDR2 FYNNEI. CDR3 residues: CASSEAGRGPPGGYTF. The CDR3 DNA follows: TGTGCCAGCAGTGAAGCGGGGAGGGGCCCCCCCGGAGGCTACACCTTC. Drawing the rest from reference TRBV2 and TRBJ1-2, the complete variable domain is EPEVTQTPSHQVTQMGQEVILRCVPISNHLYFYWYRQILGQKVEFLVSFYNNEISEKSEIFDDQFSVERPDGSNFTLKIRSTKLEDSAMYFCASSEAGRGPPGGYTFGSGTRLTVV.

Only a few counts were recorded for this clone. The gene calls are TRBV30 and TRBJ1-5; D is undetermined. The V and J ends lost 2 bases and 0 bases respectively, with 8 bases between them. The CDR3 covers 14 residues. CDR1 GTSNPN and CDR2 SVGIG come from the germline V gene (reference sequence). This chain's CDR3 is CAWSPGLSNQPQHF. CDR3 bases: TGTGCCTGGAGTCCAGGACTTAGCAATCAGCCCCAGCATTTT.

The rearrangement joins TRBV7-2 to TRBJ2-7; 7 nucleotides line up with TRBD2. With V trimmed by 5 bases and J by 0 bases, 4 bases remained unmatched. The length of the CDR3 is 14 residues. Germline lookup yields CDR1 SGHTA and CDR2 FQGNSA. CDR3 DNA sequence: TGTGCCAGCAGCCCTAGCGGCTTCTCCTACGAGCAGTACTTC. This encodes CASSPSGFSYEQYF.

The rearrangement links TRBV6-5 to TRBJ2-7; weak D call: TRBD2 (6 bases). The CDR3 runs 14 residues. Germline V gives CDR1 MNHEY, CDR2 SVGAGI. Trimming stripped 0 bases from V and 7 bases from J, with 13 bases between. The CDR3 nucleotides are TGTGCCAGCAGTTACTCACGCGGGGCCCAGGAGCAGTACTTC. Encoded protein: CASSYSRGAQEQYF.

With regard to this clone: A read error may account for a junction end that differs from germline. This chain uses TRBV6-2 or TRBV6-3 with TRBJ1-3; D remains unclear. Germline values: CDR1 MNHEY, CDR2 SVGEGT. The CDR3 is 16 amino acids. Here the CDR3 DNA reads TGTGCCAGCGGTTATGGCGGAAGCCGCTCTGGAAACACCATATATTTT. Protein product: CASGYGGSRSGNTIYF.

This clone was found once. The genes are TRBV2 and TRBJ1-5; D not certain. Germline values: CDR1 SNHLY, CDR2 FYNNEI. The CDR3 runs 14 residues. V gave up 0 bases and J gave up 5 bases, with 8 bases separating them. The CDR3 DNA is TGTGCCAGCAGTGAAGCCTCGGGGTATCAGCCCCAGCATTTT. Translation gives CASSEASGYQPQHF. The full variable domain, its missing parts supplied by reference TRBV2 and TRBJ1-5, is EPEVTQTPSHQVTQMGQEVILRCVPISNHLYFYWYRQILGQKVEFLVSFYNNEISEKSEIFDDQFSVERPDGSNFTLKIRSTKLEDSAMYFCASSEASGYQPQHFGDGTRLSIL.

Comments on this clone: The same CDR3 arises from other DNA sequences in this sample as well. The chain joins TRBV20-1 to TRBJ2-7; D is undetermined. The CDR3 extends over 11 amino acids. CDR1 DFQATT and CDR2 SNEGSKA come from the germline V gene (reference sequence). Trimming took 1 base from V and 4 from J, leaving 5 bases between them. The CDR3 region is CSARGPYEQYF. The CDR3 bases are TGCAGTGCTAGAGGGCCTTACGAGCAGTACTTC.

The chain uses TRBV7-3 and TRBJ2-1, with TRBD1 matching over 7 bases. V shed 2 bases, J shed 6 bases, and the junction held 1 base outside the gene matches. Germline CDR1 reads SGHTA; CDR2 reads FQGTGA. The CDR3 loop spans 13 amino acids. CDR3 loop: CASSLEGANEQFF. In DNA form, the CDR3 reads TGTGCCAGCAGCTTAGAGGGGGCCAATGAGCAGTTCTTC.

On this clone itself: A junction boundary mismatches the germline segment, possibly from a read error. The CDR3 bases are TGTGCCTGGAGGGGAACTAGCGGGAGGGTGGTTTTT. Its translation is CAWRGTSGRVVF. The V and J genes are TRBV30 and TRBJ2-3, with 13 bases that match TRBD2. The CDR3 is made up of 12 amino acids. CDR1 is GTSNPN, CDR2 SVGIG, per germline (reference sequence).

The chain links TRBV29-1 to TRBJ2-3; 13 nucleotides match TRBD2. The CDR3 totals 14 residues. The junction had 1 base not matched to a gene; V was cut back by 6 bases and J by 1 base. Germline CDR1 SQVTM, CDR2 ANQGSEA. CDR3 sequence (DNA): TGCAGCGTCGGACTAGCGGGGGGCACAGATACGCAGTATTTT. Protein: CSVGLAGGTDTQYF.

This CDR3 reads CASSQLPGQGGEQYF. The CDR3 nucleotides read TGTGCCAGCAGCCAACTACCGGGACAGGGGGGGGAGCAGTACTTC. The chain links TRBV7-2 to TRBJ2-7; 11 bases match TRBD1. This CDR3 is built from 15 residues. The junction had 10 bases not matched to a gene; V was cut back by 5 bases and J by 7 bases. Germline V CDR1 and CDR2: SGHTA, FQGNSA.

J is TRBJ2-1 and V is TRBV9; maybe TRBD1 (6 bases). The V end lost 4 bases, the J end lost 3 bases, and 14 bases lay between the germline ends. Germline values: CDR1 SGDLS, CDR2 YYNGEE. The CDR3 runs 15 residues. Here the CDR3 reads CASSTQGHHYNEQFF. For the CDR3, the DNA is TGTGCCAGCAGCACCCAGGGGCACCACTACAATGAGCAGTTCTTC.

The V and J genes are TRBV4-1 and TRBJ2-3; TRBD2 might be the D (6 bases). Germline CDR1 reads MGHRA; CDR2 reads YSYEKL. The CDR3 runs to 14 residues. With 1 base removed from V and 3 bases from J, the gap between germline ends came to 8 bases. CDR3 sequence (DNA): TGCGCCAGCAGCCAAGTAGCGGTTACAGATACGCAGTATTTT. This sequence encodes CASSQVAVTDTQYF.

V gene TRBV11-2 combines with J gene TRBJ2-5, with D possibly TRBD1 on 6 matching bases. V lost 4 bases to trimming and J lost 1 base, with 19 bases between them. The CDR3 is made up of 17 amino acids. Looked up from germline, CDR1 is SGHAT and CDR2 is FQNNGV. The CDR3 nucleotides read TGTGCCAGCAGCTCCTTCCCCAGGGGAAACGCCCAAGAGACCCAGTACTTC. Its translation: CASSSFPRGNAQETQYF.

The chain has TRBV5-1 and TRBJ2-2; 11 bases are shared with TRBD1. Germline V lookup: CDR1 SGHRS, CDR2 YFSETQ. This CDR3 comprises 15 residues. After removal of 4 bases from V and 4 bases from J, the junction contained 3 bases not matched to a gene. The CDR3 coding sequence is TGCGCCAGCAGCACGGGACAGGGGGGCACCGGGGAGCTGTTTTTT. It specifies CASSTGQGGTGELFF. The full variable domain, with the rest looked up from reference TRBV5-1 and TRBJ2-2, is KAGVTQTPRYLIKTRGQQVTLSCSPISGHRSVSWYQQTPGQGLQFLFEYFSETQRNKGNFPGRFSGRQFSNSRSEMNVSTLELGDSALYLCASSTGQGGTGELFFGEGSRLTVL.

The chain uses TRBV27 and TRBJ2-1, with 8 nucleotides matching TRBD1. Germline lookup yields CDR1 MNHEY and CDR2 SMNVEV (reference sequence). Trimming took 6 bases from V and 2 from J; bases not matched to a gene: 3. This CDR3 has 14 amino acids. The CDR3 nucleotides read TGTGCCAGCAGCGCGACAGGGGCCTACAATGAGCAGTTCTTC. Protein product: CASSATGAYNEQFF.

J is TRBJ2-2 and V is TRBV4-3; D is uncertain. This CDR3 has 16 residues. V was pared by 0 bases and J by 2 bases, with 10 bases between. Per germline, CDR1 LGHNA and CDR2 YSLEER. The CDR3 DNA is TGCGCCAGCAGCCAAGAGGTCGACAAAAACACCGGGGAGCTGTTTTTT. The encoded protein is CASSQEVDKNTGELFF.

This chain links TRBV14 with TRBJ1-4, with no clear D. V was pared by 3 bases and J by 8 bases, with 16 bases between. CDR1 and CDR2 (germline): SGHDN, FVKESK. CDR3 length equals 15 residues. The CDR3, as DNA: TGTGCCAGCAGCCAGTCTCTGGGAGGAGGAGAAAAACTGTTTTTT. This encodes CASSQSLGGGEKLFF.